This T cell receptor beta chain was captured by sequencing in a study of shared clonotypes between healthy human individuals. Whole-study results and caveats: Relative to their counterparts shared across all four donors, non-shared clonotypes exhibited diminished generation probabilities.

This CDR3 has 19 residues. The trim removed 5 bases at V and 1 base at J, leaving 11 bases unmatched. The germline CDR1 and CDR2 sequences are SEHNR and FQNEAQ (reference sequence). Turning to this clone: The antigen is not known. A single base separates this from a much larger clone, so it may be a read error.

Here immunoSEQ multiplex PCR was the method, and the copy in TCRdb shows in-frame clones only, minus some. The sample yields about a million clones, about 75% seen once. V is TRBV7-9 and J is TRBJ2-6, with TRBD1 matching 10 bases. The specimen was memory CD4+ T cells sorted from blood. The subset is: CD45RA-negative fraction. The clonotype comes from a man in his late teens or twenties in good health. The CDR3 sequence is CASSRGTGVGDSGANVLTF. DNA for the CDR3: TGTGCCAGCAGCCGCGGGACAGGGGTTGGTGATTCTGGGGCCAACGTCCTGACTTTC. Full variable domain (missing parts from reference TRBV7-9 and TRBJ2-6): DTGVSQNPRHKITKRGQNVTFRCDPISEHNRLYWYRQTLGQGPEFLTYFQNEAQLEKSRLLSDRFSAERPKGSFSTLEIQRTEQGDSAMYLCASSRGTGVGDSGANVLTFGAGSRLTVL.